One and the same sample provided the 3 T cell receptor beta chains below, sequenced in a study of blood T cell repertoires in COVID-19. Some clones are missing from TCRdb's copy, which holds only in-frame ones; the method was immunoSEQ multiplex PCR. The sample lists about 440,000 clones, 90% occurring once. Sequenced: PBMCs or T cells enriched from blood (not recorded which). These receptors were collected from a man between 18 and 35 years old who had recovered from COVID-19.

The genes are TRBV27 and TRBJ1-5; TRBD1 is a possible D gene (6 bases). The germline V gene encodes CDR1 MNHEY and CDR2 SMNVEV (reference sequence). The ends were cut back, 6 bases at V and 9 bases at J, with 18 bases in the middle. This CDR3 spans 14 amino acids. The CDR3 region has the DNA TGTGCCAGCAGCACTCACAGGGCTCAGGGGCCCCAGCATTTT. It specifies CASSTHRAQGPQHF.

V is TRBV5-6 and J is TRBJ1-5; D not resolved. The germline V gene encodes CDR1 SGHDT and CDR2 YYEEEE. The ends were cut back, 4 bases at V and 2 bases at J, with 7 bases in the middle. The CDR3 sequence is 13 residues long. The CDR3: CASSEGGNQPQHF. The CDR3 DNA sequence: TGTGCCAGCAGCGAGGGAGGCAATCAGCCCCAGCATTTT.

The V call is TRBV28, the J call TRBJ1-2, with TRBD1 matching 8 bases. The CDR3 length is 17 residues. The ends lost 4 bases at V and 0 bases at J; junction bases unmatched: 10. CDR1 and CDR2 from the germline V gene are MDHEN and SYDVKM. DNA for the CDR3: TGTGCCAGCAGTTCCCCTGCAGGGGGCCTGACTAACTATGGCTACACCTTC. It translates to CASSSPAGGLTNYGYTF.